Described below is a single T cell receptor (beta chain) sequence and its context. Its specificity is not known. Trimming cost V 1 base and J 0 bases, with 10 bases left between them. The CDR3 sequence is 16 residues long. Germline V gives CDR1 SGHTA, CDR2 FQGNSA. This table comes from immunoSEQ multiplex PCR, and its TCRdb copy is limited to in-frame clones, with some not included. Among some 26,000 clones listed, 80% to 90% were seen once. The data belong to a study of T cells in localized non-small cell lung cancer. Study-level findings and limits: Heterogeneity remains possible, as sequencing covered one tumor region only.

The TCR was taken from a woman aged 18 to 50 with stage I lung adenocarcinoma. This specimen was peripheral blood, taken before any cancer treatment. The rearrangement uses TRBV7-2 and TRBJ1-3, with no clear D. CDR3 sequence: CASSLGIASSGNTIYF. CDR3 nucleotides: TGTGCCAGCAGCTTAGGGATAGCCTCCTCTGGAAACACCATATATTTT.